The present T cell receptor (beta chain) was sequenced within a study of early T cells in non-severe SARS-CoV-2 infection. At the level of the study: RNA in bulk from unsorted whole blood was sequenced, and chains were unpaired.

This clonotype was recorded at least ten times. Individual cDNA molecules carried attached unique molecular identifiers. TCRdb recomputed calls from the 5' RACE reads with MiXCR, one row per CDR3 protein. The sample shows 25,000 to 35,000 distinct CDR3 sequences, more than 6% of them seen only once. Specimen: whole blood. The receptor comes from an adult who was a healthcare worker with PCR-confirmed SARS-CoV-2 infection or an uninfected control (not recorded which).

CDR3 region: CASSMLSGNNEQFF. The CDR3 DNA reads TGTGCCAGCAGCATGCTAAGCGGGAACAATGAGCAGTTCTTC. The rearrangement links TRBV7-2 to TRBJ2-1; 7 bases align to TRBD2. This CDR3 is 14 amino acids long. The germline gives CDR1 SGHTA, CDR2 FQGNSA. The junction had 6 bases not matched to a gene; V was cut back by 5 bases and J by 5 bases.